These T cell receptor beta chains were read from a single sample in a study of Ad26.COV2.S vaccination and SARS-CoV-2 variants. Data came from immunoSEQ multiplex PCR; TCRdb stores just in-frame clones and leaves some out. This sample has 440,000 or so clones, with around 89% found just once. The sequencing here drew on peripheral blood, taken in a trial of Ad26.COV2.S vaccine versus placebo. These receptors originate from a person between 18 and 65 years old who received the Ad26.COV2.S COVID-19 vaccine or a placebo. Both conserved end residues are part of each CDR3.

j_call | v_call | cdr3_aa
TRBJ2-2 | TRBV29-1 | CSALSGSFAGELFF
TRBJ2-5 | TRBV7-7 | CASSRSGASQETQYF
TRBJ1-2 | TRBV19 | CASRDWGQRANYGYTF
TRBJ1-5 | TRBV15 | CATSRDGQGNQPQHF
TRBJ1-6 | TRBV6-2/TRBV6-3 | CASSLTGLGNSPLHF
TRBJ1-1 | TRBV6-5 | CASGQGRPEAFF
TRBJ1-1 | TRBV3-1/TRBV3-2 | CASSQSGGWTEAFF
TRBJ2-7 | TRBV7-6 | CASSFSPGAYEQYF
TRBJ1-1 | TRBV6-6 | CASWTGTGGGTEAFF
TRBJ1-6 | TRBV28 | CASREFSSYNSPLHF
TRBJ1-5 | TRBV6-2/TRBV6-3 | CASSYRDQPQHF
TRBJ1-4 | TRBV18 | CASSPGTGDEKLFF
TRBJ2-7 | TRBV28 | CASSPPGAILEQYF
TRBJ2-1 | TRBV18 | CASSPSYRDEQFF
TRBJ1-5 | TRBV19 | CASRGQGKQPQHF
TRBJ1-2 | TRBV5-1 | CASSQDSGYGYTF
TRBJ2-2 | TRBV28 | CASSFGSQNTGELFF
TRBJ2-1 | TRBV27 | CASSFGESLYNEQFF
TRBJ2-7 | TRBV19 | CASSRPGDYEQYF
TRBJ1-3 | TRBV2 | CASSDTTRVSGNTIYF
TRBJ2-1 | TRBV6-1 | CASSESLREQFF
TRBJ1-1 | TRBV19 | CASSPEEQGVNTEAFF
TRBJ1-2 | TRBV5-4 | CASSLDTARYGYTF
TRBJ1-5 | TRBV5-1 | CASSTTGSLGQPQHF
TRBJ1-1 | TRBV10-2 | CASSERAEAFF
TRBJ1-4 | TRBV28 | CASSPPLPGTNEKLFF
TRBJ2-7 | TRBV6-5 | CASSPAGTTWEQYF
TRBJ2-5 | TRBV28 | CASSLHPRAQYF
TRBJ1-1 | TRBV11-2 | CASSLVAGTVSEAFF